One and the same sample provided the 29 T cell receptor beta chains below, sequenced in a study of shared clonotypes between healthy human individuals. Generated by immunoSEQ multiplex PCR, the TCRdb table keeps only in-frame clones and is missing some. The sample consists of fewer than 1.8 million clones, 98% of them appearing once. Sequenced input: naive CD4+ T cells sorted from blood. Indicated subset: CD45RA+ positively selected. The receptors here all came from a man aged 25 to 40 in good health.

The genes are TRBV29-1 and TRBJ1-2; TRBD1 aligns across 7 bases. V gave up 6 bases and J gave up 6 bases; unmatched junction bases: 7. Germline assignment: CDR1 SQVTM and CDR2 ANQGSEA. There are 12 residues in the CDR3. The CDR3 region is CSVRQGVDGYTF. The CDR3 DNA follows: TGCAGCGTCCGACAGGGAGTGGATGGCTACACCTTC.

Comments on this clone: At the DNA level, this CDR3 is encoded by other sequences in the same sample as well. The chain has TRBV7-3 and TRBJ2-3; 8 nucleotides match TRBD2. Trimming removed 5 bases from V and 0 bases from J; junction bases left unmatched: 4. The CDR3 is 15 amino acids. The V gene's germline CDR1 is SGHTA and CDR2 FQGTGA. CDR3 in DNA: TGTGCCAGCAGCCTGAGCGGGGGCAGCACAGATACGCAGTATTTT. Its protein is CASSLSGGSTDTQYF. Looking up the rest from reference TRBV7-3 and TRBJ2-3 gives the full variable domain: GAGVSQTPSNKVTEKGKYVELRCDPISGHTALYWYRQSLGQGPEFLIYFQGTGAADDSGLPNDRFFAVRPEGSVSTLKIQRTERGDSAVYLCASSLSGGSTDTQYFGPGTRLTVL.

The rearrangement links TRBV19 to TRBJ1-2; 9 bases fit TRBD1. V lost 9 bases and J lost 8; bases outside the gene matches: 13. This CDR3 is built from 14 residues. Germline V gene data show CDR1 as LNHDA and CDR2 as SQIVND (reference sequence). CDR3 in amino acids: CASRQHRGLRGYTF. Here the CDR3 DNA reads TGTGCCAGCCGCCAGCACAGGGGGCTTCGGGGCTACACCTTC. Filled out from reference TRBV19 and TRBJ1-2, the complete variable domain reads DGGITQSPKYLFRKEGQNVTLSCEQNLNHDAMYWYRQDPGQGLRLIYYSQIVNDFQKGDIAEGYSVSREKKESFPLTVTSAQKNPTAFYLCASRQHRGLRGYTFGSGTRLTVV.

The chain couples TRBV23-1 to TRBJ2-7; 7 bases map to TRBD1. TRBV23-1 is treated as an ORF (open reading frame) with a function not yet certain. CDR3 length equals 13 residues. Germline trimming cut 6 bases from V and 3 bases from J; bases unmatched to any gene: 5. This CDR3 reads CASRGWDSYEQYF. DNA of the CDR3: TGCGCCAGCAGGGGCTGGGACAGCTACGAGCAGTACTTC.

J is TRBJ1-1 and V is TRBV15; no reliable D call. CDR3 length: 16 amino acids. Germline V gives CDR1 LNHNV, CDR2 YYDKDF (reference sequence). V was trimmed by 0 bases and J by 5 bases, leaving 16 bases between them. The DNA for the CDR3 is TGTGCCACCAGCAGAGATCGGGCGGGCACCGGGACTGAAGCTTTCTTT. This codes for CATSRDRAGTGTEAFF.

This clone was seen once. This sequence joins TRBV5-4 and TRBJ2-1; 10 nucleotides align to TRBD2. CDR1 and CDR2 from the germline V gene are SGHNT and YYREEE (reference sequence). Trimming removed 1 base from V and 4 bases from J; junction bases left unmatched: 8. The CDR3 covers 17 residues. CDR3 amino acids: CASSLRLAGVYYNEQFF. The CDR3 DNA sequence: TGTGCCAGCAGCTTGCGGCTAGCGGGAGTTTATTACAATGAGCAGTTCTTC.

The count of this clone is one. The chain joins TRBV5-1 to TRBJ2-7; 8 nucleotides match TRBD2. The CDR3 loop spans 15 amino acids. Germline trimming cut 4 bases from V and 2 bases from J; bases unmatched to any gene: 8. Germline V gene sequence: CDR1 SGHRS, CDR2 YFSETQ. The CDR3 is CASSAGGGFPYEQYF. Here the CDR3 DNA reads TGCGCCAGCAGCGCGGGGGGCGGGTTTCCCTACGAGCAGTACTTC.

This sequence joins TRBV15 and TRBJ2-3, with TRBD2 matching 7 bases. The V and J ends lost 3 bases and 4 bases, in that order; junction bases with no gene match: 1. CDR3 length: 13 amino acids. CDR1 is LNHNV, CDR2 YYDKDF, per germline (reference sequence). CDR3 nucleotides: TGTGCCACCAGCAGGCTAGCGGCAGATACGCAGTATTTT. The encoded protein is CATSRLAADTQYF.

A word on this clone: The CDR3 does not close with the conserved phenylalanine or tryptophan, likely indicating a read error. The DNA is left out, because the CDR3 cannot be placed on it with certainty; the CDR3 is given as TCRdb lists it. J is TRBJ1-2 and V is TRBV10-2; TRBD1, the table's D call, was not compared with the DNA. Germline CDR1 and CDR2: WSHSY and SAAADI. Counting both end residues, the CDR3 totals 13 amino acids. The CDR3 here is CASSESDRASFWN.

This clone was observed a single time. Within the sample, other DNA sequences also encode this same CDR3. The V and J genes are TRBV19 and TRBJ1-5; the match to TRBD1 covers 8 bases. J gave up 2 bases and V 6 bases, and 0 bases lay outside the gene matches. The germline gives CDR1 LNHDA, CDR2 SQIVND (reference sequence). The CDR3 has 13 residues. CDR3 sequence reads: CASRGQGNQPQHF. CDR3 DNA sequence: TGTGCCAGTAGGGGACAGGGCAATCAGCCCCAGCATTTT.

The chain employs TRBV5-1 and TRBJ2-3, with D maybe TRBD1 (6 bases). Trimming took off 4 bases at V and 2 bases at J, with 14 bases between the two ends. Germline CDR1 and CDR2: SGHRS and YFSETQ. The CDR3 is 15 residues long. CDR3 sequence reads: CASSRDTPNTDTQYF. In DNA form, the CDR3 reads TGCGCCAGCAGCCGGGACACCCCGAACACAGATACGCAGTATTTT.

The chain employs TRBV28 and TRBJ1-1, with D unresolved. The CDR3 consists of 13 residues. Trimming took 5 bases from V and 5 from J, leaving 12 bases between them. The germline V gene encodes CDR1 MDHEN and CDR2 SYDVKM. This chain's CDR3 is CASSPLGPTEAFF. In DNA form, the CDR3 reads TGTGCCAGCAGTCCCCTCGGGCCTACTGAAGCTTTCTTT.

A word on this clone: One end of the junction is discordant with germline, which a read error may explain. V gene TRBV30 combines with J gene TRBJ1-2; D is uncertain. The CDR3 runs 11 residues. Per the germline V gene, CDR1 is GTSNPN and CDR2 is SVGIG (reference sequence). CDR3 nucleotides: TGTGCCTGGAGCCCACCGACGGATGTCCCTTTC. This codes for CAWSPPTDVPF.

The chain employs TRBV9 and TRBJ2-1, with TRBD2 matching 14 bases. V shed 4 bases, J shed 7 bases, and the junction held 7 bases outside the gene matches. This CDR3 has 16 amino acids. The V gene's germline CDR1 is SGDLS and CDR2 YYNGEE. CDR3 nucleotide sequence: TGTGCCAGCAGCTTCTCCCGGACTAGCGGGAGGAATGAGCAGTTCTTC. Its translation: CASSFSRTSGRNEQFF. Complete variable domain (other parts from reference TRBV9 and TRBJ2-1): DSGVTQTPKHLITATGQRVTLRCSPRSGDLSVYWYQQSLDQGLQFLIQYYNGEERAKGNILERFSAQQFPDLHSELNLSSLELGDSALYFCASSFSRTSGRNEQFFGPGTRLTVL.

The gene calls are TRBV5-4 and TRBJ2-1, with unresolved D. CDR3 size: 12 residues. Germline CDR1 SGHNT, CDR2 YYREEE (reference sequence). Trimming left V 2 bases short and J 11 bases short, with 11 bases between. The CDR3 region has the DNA TGTGCCAGCAGCTTCACCTCAAGGCAGCAGTTCTTC. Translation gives CASSFTSRQQFF.

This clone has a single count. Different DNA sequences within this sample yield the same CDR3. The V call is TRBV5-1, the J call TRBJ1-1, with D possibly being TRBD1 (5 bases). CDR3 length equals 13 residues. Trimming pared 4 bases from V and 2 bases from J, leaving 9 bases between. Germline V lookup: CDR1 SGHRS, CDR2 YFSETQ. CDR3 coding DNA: TGCGCCAGCAGCATAAGGGGTAACACTGAAGCTTTCTTT. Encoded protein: CASSIRGNTEAFF.

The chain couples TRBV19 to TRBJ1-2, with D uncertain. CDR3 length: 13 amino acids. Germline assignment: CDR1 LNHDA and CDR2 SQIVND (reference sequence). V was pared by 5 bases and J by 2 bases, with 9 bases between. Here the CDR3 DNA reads TGTGCCAGTAGTCTGGACGGCAACTATGGCTACACCTTC. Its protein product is CASSLDGNYGYTF.

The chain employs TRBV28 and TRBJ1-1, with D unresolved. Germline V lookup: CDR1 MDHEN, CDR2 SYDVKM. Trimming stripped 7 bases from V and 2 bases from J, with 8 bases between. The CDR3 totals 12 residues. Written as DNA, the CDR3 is TGTGCCAGCAACTACAGAAACACTGAAGCTTTCTTT. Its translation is CASNYRNTEAFF.

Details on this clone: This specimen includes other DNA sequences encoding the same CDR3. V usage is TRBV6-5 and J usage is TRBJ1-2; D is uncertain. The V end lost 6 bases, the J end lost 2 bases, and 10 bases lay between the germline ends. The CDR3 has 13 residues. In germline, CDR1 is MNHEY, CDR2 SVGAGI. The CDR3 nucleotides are TGTGCCAGCAGAAGAACAGCAAACTATGGCTACACCTTC. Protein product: CASRRTANYGYTF.

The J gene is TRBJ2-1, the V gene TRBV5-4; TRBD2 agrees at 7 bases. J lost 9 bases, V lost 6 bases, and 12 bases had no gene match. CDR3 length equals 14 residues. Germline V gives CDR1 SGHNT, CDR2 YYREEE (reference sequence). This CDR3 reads CASTPRGGTFEQFF. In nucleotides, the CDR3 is TGTGCCAGCACCCCCCGCGGGGGTACATTTGAGCAGTTCTTC. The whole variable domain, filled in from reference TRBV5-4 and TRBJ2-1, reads ETGVTQSPTHLIKTRGQQVTLRCSSQSGHNTVSWYQQALGQGPQFIFQYYREEENGRGNFPPRFSGLQFPNYSSELNVNALELDDSALYLCASTPRGGTFEQFFGPGTRLTVL.

The CDR3 is CASSLPGLAGGSNEQFF. The CDR3 DNA is TGTGCCAGCAGCCTCCCTGGACTAGCGGGAGGGAGCAATGAGCAGTTCTTC. The genes are TRBV4-2 and TRBJ2-1, with 15 bases identical to TRBD2. Germline loops: CDR1 LGHNA, CDR2 YNFKEQ. The trim removed 4 bases at V and 6 bases at J, leaving 7 bases unmatched. There are 17 residues in the CDR3.

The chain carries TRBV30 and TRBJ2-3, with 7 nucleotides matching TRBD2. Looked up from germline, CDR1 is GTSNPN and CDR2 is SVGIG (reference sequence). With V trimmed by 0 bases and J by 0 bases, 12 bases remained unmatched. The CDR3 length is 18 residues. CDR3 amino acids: CAWSVYWASGTSTDTQYF. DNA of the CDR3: TGTGCCTGGAGTGTATATTGGGCTAGCGGAACTAGCACAGATACGCAGTATTTT. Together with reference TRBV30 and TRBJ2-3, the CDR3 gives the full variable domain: SQTIHQWPATLVQPVGSPLSLECTVEGTSNPNLYWYRQAAGRGLQLLFYSVGIGQISSEVPQNLSASRPQDRQFILSSKKLLLSDSGFYLCAWSVYWASGTSTDTQYFGPGTRLTVL.

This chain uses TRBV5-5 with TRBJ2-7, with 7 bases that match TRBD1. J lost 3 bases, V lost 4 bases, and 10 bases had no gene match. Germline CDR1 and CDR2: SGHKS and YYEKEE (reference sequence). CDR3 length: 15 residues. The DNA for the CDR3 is TGTGCCAGCAGCACCCGACAGGGCTTCGGCTACGAGCAGTACTTC. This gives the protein CASSTRQGFGYEQYF.

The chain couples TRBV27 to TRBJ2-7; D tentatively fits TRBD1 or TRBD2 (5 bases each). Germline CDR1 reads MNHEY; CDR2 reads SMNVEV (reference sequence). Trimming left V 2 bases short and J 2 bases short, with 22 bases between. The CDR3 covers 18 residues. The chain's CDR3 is CASSLSSPGRGLTYEQYF. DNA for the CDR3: TGTGCCAGCAGTTTAAGCTCCCCGGGAAGGGGCCTTACCTACGAGCAGTACTTC.

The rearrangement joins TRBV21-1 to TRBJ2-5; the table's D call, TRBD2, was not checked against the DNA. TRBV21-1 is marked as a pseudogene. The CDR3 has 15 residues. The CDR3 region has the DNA TGTGCCAGCAGCATGGGCGGGAGGGCGAAGGAGACCCAGTACTTC. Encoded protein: CASSMGGRAKETQYF.

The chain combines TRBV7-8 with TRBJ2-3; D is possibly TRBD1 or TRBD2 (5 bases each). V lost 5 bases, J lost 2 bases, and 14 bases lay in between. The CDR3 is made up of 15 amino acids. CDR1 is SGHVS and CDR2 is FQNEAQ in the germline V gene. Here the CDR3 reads CASSQVGTVTDTQYF. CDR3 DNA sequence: TGTGCCAGCAGCCAAGTCGGGACCGTCACAGATACGCAGTATTTT.

Written as DNA, the CDR3 is TGTGCCAGCAGCAACAGGGGAAGCTCCTACGAGCAGTACTTC. It yields the protein CASSNRGSSYEQYF. J is TRBJ2-7 and V is TRBV5-4; 7 bases are a match to TRBD1. Germline CDR1 and CDR2: SGHNT and YYREEE (reference sequence). The CDR3 runs to 14 residues. V was clipped by 4 bases and J by 0 bases; unmatched bases: 4.

Here the CDR3 DNA reads TGTGCCAGCAGTTACTCGCGCAGAACCCAGCCCTACGAGCAGTACTTC. Encoded protein: CASSYSRRTQPYEQYF. The chain links TRBV6-5 to TRBJ2-7; D gene ambiguous. The CDR3 contains 16 residues. V was shortened by 0 bases and J by 2 bases, with 14 bases between the two germline ends. The germline CDR1 and CDR2 sequences are MNHEY and SVGAGI.

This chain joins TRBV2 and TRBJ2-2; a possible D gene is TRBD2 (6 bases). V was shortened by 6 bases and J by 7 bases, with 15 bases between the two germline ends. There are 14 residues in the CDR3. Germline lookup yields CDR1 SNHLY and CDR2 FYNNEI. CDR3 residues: CASSPPGVIGELFF. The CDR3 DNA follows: TGTGCCAGCAGCCCCCCGGGGGTTATCGGGGAGCTGTTTTTT.